These 10 T cell receptor beta chains originate from one sample sequenced in a study of T cells in Graves' hyperthyroidism and ophthalmopathy. The TCR beta CDR3 regions underwent amplification using RNA transcripts as the source. TCR CDR3 regions were first amplified by RT-PCR with HTBI primers. TCRdb reanalysed the multiplex PCR reads using MiXCR and keeps one entry per CDR3 protein. This sample yields roughly 650,000 distinct CDR3 sequences, of which about a sixth are seen a single time; roughly 3.4% belongs to the top ten. The source material was blood. The receptors shown here come from a woman between 40 and 55 years old with Graves' ophthalmopathy.

This clonotype occurred many times. This chain connects TRBV5-5 to TRBJ2-7; D is unclear. The CDR3 sequence is 11 residues long. The germline CDR1 and CDR2 sequences are SGHKS and YYEKEE (reference sequence). The ends were cut back, 5 bases at V and 2 bases at J, with 5 bases in the middle. The chain's CDR3 is CASRATYEQYF. The DNA of the CDR3 is TGTGCCAGCAGGGCCACCTACGAGCAGTACTTC.

The genes are TRBV6-4 and TRBJ2-1, with 8 positions matching TRBD2. V gave up 3 bases and J gave up 9 bases; unmatched junction bases: 10. The CDR3 extends over 15 amino acids. Germline lookup yields CDR1 MRHNA and CDR2 SNTAGT. CDR3 residues: CASSEGTGGPGEQFF. As DNA, the CDR3 is TGTGCCAGCAGTGAAGGGACGGGAGGGCCAGGTGAGCAGTTCTTC.

As concerns this clonotype: Given a much more abundant clone one base away, this may be a read error. The rearrangement links TRBV20-1 to TRBJ2-3; 9 bases are shared with TRBD2. This CDR3 region has 13 residues. The germline V gene encodes CDR1 DFQATT and CDR2 SNEGSKA (reference sequence). After removal of 3 bases from V and 7 bases from J, the junction contained 5 bases not matched to a gene. The CDR3 here is CSASISGGNTQYF. CDR3 nucleotides: TGCAGTGCTAGCATTAGCGGGGGAAATACGCAGTATTTT.

This clonotype occurred many times. V and J are TRBV18 and TRBJ1-5, with D hard to call. CDR1 is KGHSH, CDR2 LQKENI, per germline. The V end lost 1 base, the J end lost 7 bases, and 11 bases lay between the germline ends. The CDR3 is 14 amino acids. This chain's CDR3 is CASSPQGVEQPQHF. In nucleotides, the CDR3 is TGTGCCAGCTCACCACAAGGCGTCGAACAGCCCCAGCATTTT.

This clonotype came up many times. This chain links TRBV2 with TRBJ2-1; D not certain. The CDR3 totals 14 residues. Trimming took off 4 bases at V and 2 bases at J, with 9 bases between the two ends. Per the germline V gene, CDR1 is SNHLY and CDR2 is FYNNEI. The CDR3 region is CASSGTLAYNEQFF. The CDR3, as DNA: TGTGCCAGCAGTGGTACGCTTGCCTACAATGAGCAGTTCTTC.

Ten or more counts support this clonotype. The gene calls are TRBV5-6 and TRBJ1-2; D is ambiguous. Germline CDR1 reads SGHDT; CDR2 reads YYEEEE. The CDR3 loop spans 14 amino acids. The V end lost 0 bases, the J end lost 7 bases, and 13 bases lay between the germline ends. The CDR3 DNA is TGTGCCAGCAGCTTGGAACAGACCTTAACTGGCTACACCTTC. As protein: CASSLEQTLTGYTF.

The V gene is TRBV10-2, the J gene TRBJ1-3; D ambiguous. The CDR3 contains 12 residues. Germline V lookup: CDR1 WSHSY, CDR2 SAAADI. V lost 2 bases to trimming and J lost 4 bases, with 3 bases between them. CDR3 protein: CASSEAGNTIYF. In DNA, the CDR3 is TGCGCCAGCAGTGAGGCGGGAAACACCATATATTTT.

This clonotype was observed at least ten times. V and J are TRBV7-9 and TRBJ2-1; 10 bases align to TRBD2. Trimming cost V 1 base and J 8 bases; bases outside gene matches: 8. The CDR3 consists of 16 residues. CDR1 and CDR2 (germline): SEHNR, FQNEAQ (reference sequence). The chain's CDR3 is CASSLVSGRAFYEQFF. In nucleotides, the CDR3 is TGTGCCAGCAGCTTAGTCAGCGGGAGGGCCTTCTATGAGCAGTTCTTC.

This chain joins TRBV7-9 and TRBJ2-3; no clear D. Per germline, CDR1 SEHNR and CDR2 FQNEAQ (reference sequence). The CDR3 contains 15 residues. V lost 4 bases, J lost 1 base, and 12 bases lay in between. CDR3 region: CASSSSRRGTDTQYF. Written as DNA, the CDR3 is TGTGCCAGCAGCTCGAGTCGCCGGGGCACAGATACGCAGTATTTT.

This clonotype occurred a few times. The rearrangement links TRBV6-1 to TRBJ1-1; no firm D call. Trimming took 6 bases from V and 8 from J, leaving 10 bases between them. The CDR3 has 11 amino acids. Germline CDR1 is MNHNS and CDR2 is SASEGT. The CDR3 here is CASRLIDEAFF. The CDR3, as DNA: TGTGCCAGCAGACTGATAGACGAAGCTTTCTTT.